This TCR beta chain derives from a study of monozygotic twins with inflammatory bowel disease. Study-wide findings and caveats: Those with IBD had lower TCRbeta diversity (inverse Simpson) than their healthy co-twins did.

TCRdb reprocessed the 5' RACE reads and keeps a single row for each CDR3 protein, giving no DNA. The ten top clones account for 5.6%, within a sample of fewer than 400,000 distinct CDR3 sequences. Note on this clonotype: Its antigen is unknown.

Germline loops: CDR1 SNHLY, CDR2 FYNNEI. This CDR3 comprises 15 residues. The source of this sequence is a human donor with ulcerative colitis or Crohn's disease, or a healthy co-twin of an affected twin (not recorded which). This chain connects TRBV2 to TRBJ2-7; as DNA is missing, the TRBD2 call by TCRdb cannot be tested. Sequencing was done on a sample of blood. Here the CDR3 reads CASSEALLAGHEQYF.